The entry that follows covers one TCR beta chain sequence. Its specificity is not known. Averaging approximately 110 mL, one heparinised blood draw came from each individual donor. Staining for CD45RO/CCR7/CD25/CD127/CD95/CD27 allowed sorting of CD4+ naive, central memory, regulatory and stem cell-like memory cells. These data are taken from a study of beta chain features in type 1 diabetes. For the study at large: Sorted cells numbering some 110 million were examined across all samples.

General observations from the study: When VDJ junctions were examined, type 1 diabetes patients showed fewer insertions and more deletions.

Expressed TCRB transcripts were sequenced because the entire RNA isolate underwent reverse transcription. Sequenced by immunoSEQ multiplex PCR; TCRdb stores in-frame clones only, minus some. The profile shows fewer than 250,000 clones, over 8.5% of them singletons. V lost 4 bases and J 0 bases, leaving 15 bases between the germline ends. The CDR3 contains 16 residues. CDR1 SGHDT and CDR2 YYEEEE come from the germline V gene. This chain uses TRBV5-6 with TRBJ2-3, with D perhaps matching TRBD2 (6 bases). The receptor comes from a woman under 30 in good health. Sequencing input: naive CD4+ T cells from blood. Here the CDR3 reads CASSHRGLLSTDTQYF. For the CDR3, the DNA is TGTGCCAGCAGCCACCGGGGACTTCTTAGCACAGATACGCAGTATTTT.